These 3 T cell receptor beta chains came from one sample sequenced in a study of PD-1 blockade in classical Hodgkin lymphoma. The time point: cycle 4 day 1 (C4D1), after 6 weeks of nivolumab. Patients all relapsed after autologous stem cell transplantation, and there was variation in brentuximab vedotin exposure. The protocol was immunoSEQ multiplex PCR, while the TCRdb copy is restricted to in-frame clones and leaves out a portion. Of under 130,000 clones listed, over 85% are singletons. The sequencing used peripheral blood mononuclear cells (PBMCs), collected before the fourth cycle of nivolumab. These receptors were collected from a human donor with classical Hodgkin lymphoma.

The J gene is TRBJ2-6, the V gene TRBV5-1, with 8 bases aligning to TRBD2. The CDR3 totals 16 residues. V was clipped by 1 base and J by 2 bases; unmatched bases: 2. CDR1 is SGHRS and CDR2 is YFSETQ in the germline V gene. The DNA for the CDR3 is TGCGCCAGCAGCTTGCGGGAGGGGACTGGGGCCAACGTCCTGACTTTC. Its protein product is CASSLREGTGANVLTF.

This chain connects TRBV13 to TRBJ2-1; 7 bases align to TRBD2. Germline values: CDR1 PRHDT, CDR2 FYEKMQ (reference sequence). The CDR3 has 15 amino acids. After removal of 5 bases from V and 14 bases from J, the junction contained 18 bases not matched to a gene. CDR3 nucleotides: TGTGCCAGCAGCCCCCGGGGAGGCGGGAGAACGGGGAAGTTCTTC. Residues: CASSPRGGGRTGKFF.

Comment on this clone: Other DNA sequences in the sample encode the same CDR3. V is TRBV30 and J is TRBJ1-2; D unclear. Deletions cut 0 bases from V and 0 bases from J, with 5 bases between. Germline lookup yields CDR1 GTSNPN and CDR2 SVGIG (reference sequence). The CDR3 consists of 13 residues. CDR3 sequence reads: CAWSVGANYGYTF. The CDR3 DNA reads TGTGCCTGGAGTGTAGGAGCTAACTATGGCTACACCTTC.